These T cell receptor beta chains were read from a single sample in a study of blood T cell repertoires in COVID-19. TCRdb keeps only in-frame clones here, not all; method: immunoSEQ multiplex PCR. Altogether 350,000 to 450,000 clones are present, around 87% being singletons, with the ten largest covering 2% to 2.5%. Sequenced material: peripheral blood. Receptor source: a woman aged 55-70 years with COVID-19, enrolled during active disease. The CDR3 runs from the conserved cysteine through the conserved F or W. Each record gives: D gene, J gene, clone size, V gene, CDR3 protein, CDR3 DNA. A D gene is named only where the DNA matches it firmly. Only some rows state a clone size, as once, few, many or a class for expanded clones.

>.|TRBJ1-2|.|TRBV10-3
CATSEGPREVGYTF
TGTGCCACCAGTGAAGGCCCCAGGGAAGTAGGCTACACCTTC
>.|TRBJ2-7|.|TRBV10-3
CAISDHQGAIGSYEQYF
TGTGCCATCAGTGACCACCAAGGGGCCATTGGGTCCTACGAGCAGTACTTC
>TRBD2|TRBJ2-7|.|TRBV2
CASLRTRDYEQYF
TGTGCCAGCCTGAGGACTAGGGACTACGAGCAGTACTTC
>.|TRBJ1-5|.|TRBV2
CASSRDQPQHF
TGTGCCAGCAGTCGGGATCAGCCCCAGCATTTT
>TRBD1|TRBJ2-3|once|TRBV24-1
CATSDFGGQGETDTQYF
TGTGCCACCAGTGATTTTGGGGGACAGGGGGAAACAGATACGCAGTATTTT
>.|TRBJ2-7|.|TRBV6-5
CASSRSYRADAEQYF
TGTGCCAGCTCGCGGTCGTACAGGGCGGATGCCGAGCAGTACTTC
>.|TRBJ1-4|once|TRBV28
CASRRTNEKLFF
TGTGCCAGCCGGAGAACTAATGAAAAACTGTTTTTT
>.|TRBJ1-1|.|TRBV5-1
CASSLGMGRTQNTEAFF
TGCGCCAGCAGCTTGGGAATGGGGCGAACCCAAAACACTGAAGCTTTCTTT
>.|TRBJ2-5|.|TRBV11-1
CASSQDRGQETQYF
TGTGCCAGCAGCCAAGACAGAGGCCAAGAGACCCAGTACTTC
>.|TRBJ1-2|.|TRBV7-9
CASSNLGDGGYTF
TGTGCCAGCAGCAATCTGGGCGATGGTGGCTACACCTTC
>.|TRBJ1-4|.|TRBV4-2
CASSQGGRDEKLFF
TGTGCCAGCAGCCAAGGGGGCCGAGATGAAAAACTGTTTTTT
>TRBD1|TRBJ1-3|once|TRBV7-9
CASSLGEGGPGNTIYF
TGTGCCAGCAGCTTGGGTGAAGGGGGCCCAGGAAACACCATATATTTT
>TRBD1|TRBJ2-7|.|TRBV7-9
CASSPRQGVTYEQYF
TGTGCCAGCAGCCCCAGACAGGGGGTCACCTACGAGCAGTACTTC
>.|TRBJ1-3|.|TRBV5-1
CASSLGGSGNTIYF
TGCGCCAGCAGCTTGGGAGGGTCTGGAAACACCATATATTTT
>.|TRBJ1-1|.|TRBV3-1/TRBV3-2
CASSQDQVRAAFF
TGTGCCAGCAGCCAAGATCAGGTCAGGGCGGCTTTCTTT
>.|TRBJ1-5|.|TRBV6-5
CASKDGTYSNQPQHF
TGTGCCAGCAAAGACGGGACTTATAGCAATCAGCCCCAGCATTTT
>TRBD2|TRBJ2-3|.|TRBV5-1
CASSLDSGGSTDTQYF
TGCGCCAGCAGCTTGGATAGCGGGGGAAGCACAGATACGCAGTATTTT
>TRBD1|TRBJ2-2|.|TRBV5-1
CASSTPRDRPVTGELFF
TGCGCCAGCAGCACCCCCCGGGACAGGCCGGTCACCGGGGAGCTGTTTTTT
>.|TRBJ2-7|.|TRBV5-4
CASSAFAGQISYEQYF
TGTGCCAGCAGCGCCTTTGCGGGACAGATCTCCTACGAGCAGTACTTC
>TRBD1|TRBJ2-4|once|TRBV18
CASSPLPQGASAKNIQYF
TGTGCCAGCTCACCACTCCCCCAGGGGGCGTCGGCCAAAAACATTCAGTACTTC
>.|TRBJ2-3|.|TRBV11-3
CASSPGGPSGDTQYF
TGTGCCAGCAGCCCCGGGGGGCCCTCGGGAGATACGCAGTATTTT
>TRBD2|TRBJ2-5|.|TRBV10-2
CASSPGLATEETQYF
TGCGCCAGCAGTCCGGGACTAGCCACGGAGGAGACCCAGTACTTC
>TRBD1|TRBJ1-2|once|TRBV5-5
CASTLGTGGVYGYTF
TGTGCCAGCACCTTGGGGACAGGGGGCGTCTATGGCTACACCTTC
>TRBD1|TRBJ2-2|.|TRBV5-1
CASSFTGGRNGELFF
TGCGCCAGCAGCTTCACAGGGGGTAGGAACGGGGAGCTGTTTTTT
>TRBD1|TRBJ1-5|.|TRBV5-1
CASSLAPGGNGQPQHF
TGCGCCAGCAGCTTGGCTCCAGGGGGGAATGGTCAGCCCCAGCATTTT
>.|TRBJ1-1|.|TRBV7-9
CASSLAVGANTEAFF
TGTGCCAGCAGCTTAGCGGTTGGGGCGAACACTGAAGCTTTCTTT
>.|TRBJ1-6|.|TRBV5-4
CASSLESGYNSPLHF
TGTGCCAGCAGCTTGGAGTCGGGGTACAATTCACCCCTCCACTTT
>.|TRBJ2-7|.|TRBV5-1
CASSLGDSRNYEQYF
TGCGCCAGCAGCTTGGGGGACTCAAGGAACTACGAGCAGTACTTC
>.|TRBJ1-1|.|TRBV2
CASRLKEVTTEAFF
TGTGCCAGCAGGTTGAAGGAGGTCACAACTGAAGCTTTCTTT
>.|TRBJ2-7|.|TRBV18
CASSDKAATSYEQYF
TGTGCCAGCTCGGATAAAGCGGCCACCTCCTACGAGCAGTACTTC
>.|TRBJ2-1|once|TRBV15
CATSRDQGEQFF
TGTGCCACCAGCAGAGACCAGGGAGAGCAGTTCTTC
>TRBD2|TRBJ2-1|.|TRBV5-1
CASSFSGAGNEQFF
TGCGCCAGCAGCTTTAGCGGGGCGGGAAATGAGCAGTTCTTC
>.|TRBJ1-1|few|TRBV7-9
CASNPSDRNTEAFF
TGTGCCAGCAACCCGAGCGACAGAAACACTGAAGCTTTCTTT
>.|TRBJ1-5|.|TRBV6-5
CASRGLYRDQPQHF
TGTGCCAGCAGGGGACTTTACCGGGATCAGCCCCAGCATTTT
>.|TRBJ2-3|.|TRBV5-1
CASRVGSGTDTQYF
TGCGCCAGCAGAGTGGGAAGCGGAACAGATACGCAGTATTTT
>.|TRBJ2-6|.|TRBV19
CASSRVPSGANVLTF
TGTGCCAGTAGTCGCGTTCCGTCTGGGGCCAACGTCCTGACTTTC
>.|TRBJ1-1|.|TRBV20-1
CSASRYTEAFF
TGCAGTGCTAGCCGGTACACTGAAGCTTTCTTT
>.|TRBJ2-1|few|TRBV5-4
CASSRTEWDEQFF
TGTGCCAGCAGTCGGACAGAGTGGGATGAGCAGTTCTTC
>TRBD1|TRBJ1-4|.|TRBV15
CATSSPGQGAQKLFF
TGTGCCACCAGTTCCCCGGGACAGGGGGCACAAAAACTGTTTTTT
>TRBD2|TRBJ2-1|.|TRBV27
CASSPSGTNSWGDNEQFF
TGTGCCAGCAGCCCCTCCGGGACTAACTCTTGGGGGGACAATGAGCAGTTCTTC
>.|TRBJ1-5|.|TRBV3-1/TRBV3-2
CASSPQGNQPQHF
TGTGCCAGCAGCCCTCAGGGAAATCAGCCCCAGCATTTT
>.|TRBJ1-1|.|TRBV18
CASSPGQNTEAFF
TGTGCCAGCTCACCGGGGCAGAACACTGAAGCTTTCTTT
>.|TRBJ1-3|.|TRBV11-2
CASSSIQGLAGNTIYF
TGTGCCAGCAGCTCAATACAGGGCCTTGCTGGAAACACCATATATTTT
>TRBD1|TRBJ2-3|.|TRBV6-1
CASSGPQGTRGTDTQYF
TGTGCCAGCAGTGGGCCACAGGGGACGAGGGGCACAGATACGCAGTATTTT
>TRBD1|TRBJ2-7|.|TRBV6-1
CASSEVGTGPYEQYF
TGTGCCAGCAGTGAAGTGGGGACAGGTCCCTACGAGCAGTACTTC
>.|TRBJ1-3|.|TRBV5-7
CASSLQSSGNTIYF
TGTGCCAGCAGCCTACAGTCCTCTGGAAACACCATATATTTT
>TRBD2|TRBJ2-1|.|TRBV28
CASRTGGAIVDEQFF
TGTGCCAGCAGGACCGGGGGGGCCATAGTCGATGAGCAGTTCTTC
>TRBD2|TRBJ2-1|.|TRBV7-2
CASSQGLAIVNEQFF
TGTGCCAGCAGCCAGGGACTAGCGATCGTAAATGAGCAGTTCTTC
>.|TRBJ1-1|once|TRBV19
CASSQVFPFDTEAFF
TGTGCCAGTAGCCAGGTTTTTCCTTTCGACACTGAAGCTTTCTTT
>TRBD1|TRBJ1-6|.|TRBV20-1
CSASPLGTAYNSPLHF
TGCAGTGCTAGTCCCCTTGGGACAGCCTATAATTCACCCCTCCACTTT
>.|TRBJ2-7|.|TRBV6-5
CASSYAPGPYEQYF
TGTGCCAGCAGTTACGCTCCAGGGCCCTACGAGCAGTACTTC
>TRBD1|TRBJ1-4|.|TRBV5-4
CASSSDRGNEKLFF
TGTGCCAGCAGCTCGGACAGGGGGAATGAAAAACTGTTTTTT
>.|TRBJ2-5|.|TRBV5-1
CASSLTRIQETQYF
TGCGCCAGCAGCTTGACGAGGATCCAAGAGACCCAGTACTTC
>TRBD1|TRBJ1-3|.|TRBV9
CASSVEGASGNTIYF
TGTGCCAGCAGCGTAGAGGGGGCCTCTGGAAACACCATATATTTT
>.|TRBJ1-2|.|TRBV7-8
CASSLGAKTYGYTF
TGTGCCAGCAGCTTAGGCGCGAAAACCTATGGCTACACCTTC
>TRBD2|TRBJ2-1|.|TRBV4-1
CASSQAGLVHNNEQFF
TGCGCCAGCAGCCAAGCTGGACTAGTACATAACAATGAGCAGTTCTTC
>TRBD2|TRBJ2-7|.|TRBV11-2
CASSLMVAGGGYEQYF
TGTGCCAGCAGCTTGATGGTGGCGGGCGGGGGGTACGAGCAGTACTTC
>.|TRBJ1-6|once|TRBV6-1
CASSEVGARQPDSPLHF
TGTGCCAGCAGTGAAGTGGGGGCTAGACAACCGGATTCACCCCTCCACTTT
>.|TRBJ2-3|few|TRBV25-1
CASRESSTDTQYF
TGTGCCAGCAGGGAATCTAGCACAGATACGCAGTATTTT